These T cell receptor beta chains were read from a single sample in a study of blood T cell repertoires in COVID-19. Sequencing was performed with immunoSEQ multiplex PCR; in TCRdb, only in-frame clones are kept and a portion is missing. The sample lists around 250,000 clones, 84% occurring once. The sequenced sample consisted of PBMCs or T cells enriched from blood (not recorded which). These receptor sequences come from a man in his thirties or forties with acute COVID-19. The CDR3 runs from the conserved cysteine through the conserved F or W. A D gene is named only where the DNA matches it firmly. The size entry is marked missing in some rows and otherwise reads once, few, many or a size class.

NA	TRBV18	14	NA	TRBJ2-3	CASSPQAGADTQYF	TGTGCCAGCTCACCACAGGCAGGGGCAGATACGCAGTATTTT
TRBD1	TRBV7-2	15	few	TRBJ1-2	CASSLEGTGTYGYTF	TGTGCCAGCAGCTTAGAAGGGACAGGAACCTATGGCTACACCTTC
NA	TRBV12-3/TRBV12-4	13	NA	TRBJ2-2	CASSLLSGGELFF	TGTGCCAGCAGTTTATTAAGCGGCGGGGAGCTGTTTTTT
NA	TRBV7-2	13	once	TRBJ1-1	CASSSGTIAEAFF	TGTGCCAGCAGCTCCGGGACAATAGCTGAAGCTTTCTTT
NA	TRBV7-2	15	NA	TRBJ1-2	CASSLAGGLSSGYTF	TGTGCCAGCAGCTTAGCGGGAGGCCTATCCTCTGGCTACACCTTC
TRBD1	TRBV6-5	12	NA	TRBJ1-5	CASGTGVQPQHF	TGTGCCAGCGGTACAGGGGTTCAGCCCCAGCATTTT
TRBD1	TRBV6-4	14	once	TRBJ1-1	CASSATGVRTEAFF	TGTGCCAGCAGTGCCACAGGGGTGAGGACTGAAGCTTTCTTT
TRBD1	TRBV9	16	NA	TRBJ1-1	CASSTRLGTENTEAFF	TGTGCCAGCAGCACTCGCCTGGGGACAGAGAACACTGAAGCTTTCTTT
TRBD1	TRBV19	16	NA	TRBJ1-3	CASRLGGRQGRNTIYF	TGTGCCAGTCGCCTAGGGGGGCGACAGGGGCGAAACACCATATATTTT
TRBD1	TRBV5-1	14	NA	TRBJ1-1	CASSLGRQGPEAFF	TGCGCCAGCAGCTTAGGGCGACAGGGCCCTGAAGCTTTCTTT
TRBD1	TRBV7-2	16	NA	TRBJ1-3	CASSLGDSRLRNTIYF	TGTGCCAGCAGCTTAGGGGACAGTCGACTGAGAAACACCATATATTTT
TRBD1	TRBV6-5	14	many	TRBJ1-2	CASSPDRREGGYTF	TGTGCCAGCAGCCCGGACAGGCGGGAAGGAGGCTACACCTTC
TRBD1	TRBV27	13	many	TRBJ1-6	CASMDRLNSPLHF	TGTGCCAGCATGGACAGGCTTAATTCACCCCTCCACTTT
NA	TRBV7-2	13	NA	TRBJ1-5	CASSLRHFQPQHF	TGTGCCAGCAGCTTAAGACATTTTCAGCCCCAGCATTTT